The 6 T cell receptor beta chains given below trace back to one sample, sequenced in a study of blood T cell repertoires in COVID-19. The table came from immunoSEQ multiplex PCR; TCRdb's copy has only in-frame clones and leaves some out. The sample lists fewer than 250,000 clones; approximately 84% were seen once. The material sequenced was peripheral blood. These receptor sequences come from a man aged 45-65 years with acute or convalescent COVID-19.

This chain uses TRBV3-1 (or the pseudogene TRBV3-2) with TRBJ1-1; 9 nucleotides agree with TRBD1. From germline, CDR1 is LGHDT and CDR2 YNNKEL (reference sequence). The J segment lost 3 bases and the V segment lost 1 base, leaving 6 bases of the junction unmatched. This CDR3 is 16 amino acids long. The CDR3 loop reads CASSQGSGTGYTEAFF. CDR3 DNA sequence: TGTGCCAGCAGCCAAGGGTCGGGGACAGGGTACACTGAAGCTTTCTTT.

V usage is TRBV12-3 or TRBV12-4 and J usage is TRBJ2-1; perhaps TRBD1 as D (5 bases). The CDR3 runs 13 residues. V was cut by 1 base and J by 8 bases, with 9 bases left in between. CDR3 loop: CASSLERGHEQFF. CDR3 nucleotides: TGTGCCAGCAGTTTAGAAAGGGGTCATGAGCAGTTCTTC.

The chain couples TRBV5-1 to TRBJ2-5; D unclear. The CDR3 contains 14 residues. V was pared by 1 base and J by 4 bases, with 11 bases between. Germline CDR1 and CDR2: SGHRS and YFSETQ. The CDR3 coding sequence is TGCGCCAGCAGCTTGTTCTTTAGCAGAGAGACCCAGTACTTC. It is translated as CASSLFFSRETQYF.

Turning to this clone: One junction end disagrees with the germline gene, perhaps due to a read error. The chain is built from TRBV7-7 and TRBJ2-2; D is perhaps TRBD1 (6 bases). The CDR3 is made up of 17 amino acids. Germline V gene data show CDR1 as SSHAT and CDR2 as FNYEAQ (reference sequence). CDR3 nucleotides: TGTGCTAGCAGCTTAGAGGCCCTACAGGGTTCGGGCGGGGAGCTGTTTTTT. It codes for CASSLEALQGSGGELFF.

V is TRBV24-1 and J is TRBJ1-2, with D maybe TRBD1 (5 bases). V was trimmed by 6 bases and J by 2 bases, leaving 12 bases between them. The CDR3 length is 14 residues. Germline V gives CDR1 KGHDR, CDR2 SFDVKD. The CDR3 DNA sequence: TGTGCCACCAGTAGGGGCCCGTCGAACTATGGCTACACCTTC. Its protein product is CATSRGPSNYGYTF.

The V call is TRBV3-1 (or the pseudogene TRBV3-2), the J call TRBJ2-1; 7 bases match TRBD1. CDR3 size: 14 residues. V lost 3 bases to trimming and J lost 3 bases; unmatched junction nucleotides: 2. CDR1 and CDR2 (germline): LGHDT, YNNKEL (reference sequence). CDR3 coding DNA: TGTGCCAGCAGCCAGGCAGGGGGCTACAATGAGCAGTTCTTC. Protein: CASSQAGGYNEQFF.